At least ten counts were recorded for the clone carrying this T cell receptor beta chain. This entry belongs to a study of response to subunit inactivated influenza vaccine. Trimming cost V 1 base and J 0 bases; bases outside gene matches: 2. This CDR3 spans 16 amino acids. CDR1 is LGHNA and CDR2 is YNFKEQ in the germline V gene. Each CDR3 protein gets one entry after TCRdb re-called the RT-PCR reads with MiXCR. The sample yields around 500,000 distinct CDR3 sequences, about 10% seen once. Material: PBMCs from blood, obtained 40 to 50 days after vaccination. The chain has TRBV4-2 and TRBJ2-1, with 8 bases lining up with TRBD2. The origin of this receptor is a man between 50 and 59 years old who received an inactivated influenza vaccine. As DNA, the CDR3 is TGTGCCAGCAGCCAAGCGGGGGGGAGCTCCTACAATGAGCAGTTCTTC. This codes for CASSQAGGSSYNEQFF.